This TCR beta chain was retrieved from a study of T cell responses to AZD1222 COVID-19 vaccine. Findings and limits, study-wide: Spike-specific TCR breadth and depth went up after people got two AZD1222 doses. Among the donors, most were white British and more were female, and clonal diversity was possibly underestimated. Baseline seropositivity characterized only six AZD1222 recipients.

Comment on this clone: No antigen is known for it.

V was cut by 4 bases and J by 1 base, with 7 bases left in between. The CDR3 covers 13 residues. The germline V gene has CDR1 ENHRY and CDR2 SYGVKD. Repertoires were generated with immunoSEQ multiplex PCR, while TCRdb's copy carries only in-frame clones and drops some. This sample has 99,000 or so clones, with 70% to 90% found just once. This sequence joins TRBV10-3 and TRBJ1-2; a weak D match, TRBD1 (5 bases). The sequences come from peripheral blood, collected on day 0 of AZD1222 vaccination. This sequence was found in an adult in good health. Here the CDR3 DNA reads TGTGCCATCAGTGTCAGGGATAACTATGGCTACACCTTC. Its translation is CAISVRDNYGYTF.